A selection of T cell receptor beta chains follows, all from one sample in a study of blood T cell repertoires in COVID-19. Clones were read by immunoSEQ multiplex PCR, and TCRdb kept only the in-frame ones, dropping some. The repertoire holds approximately 270,000 clones, with approximately 89% as singletons. The sample consisted of peripheral blood. The source of these receptors is a man aged 40-49 years with active or convalescent COVID-19. CDR3s include the opening cysteine and the closing phenylalanine or tryptophan. D genes are given only for firm matches. Not every row has a clone size; where given, it reads once, few, many or a size class.

d_gene: TRBD1
abundance: NA
j_gene: TRBJ1-2
v_gene: TRBV19
CDR3aa: CASIETGGPSGYTF
CDR3nt: TGTGCCAGTATCGAGACAGGGGGCCCTTCGGGCTACACCTTC

d_gene: TRBD1
abundance: few
j_gene: TRBJ1-4
v_gene: TRBV7-2
CDR3aa: CASRLQGMANEKLFF
CDR3nt: TGTGCCAGCAGACTACAGGGGATGGCTAATGAAAAACTGTTTTTT

d_gene: TRBD2
abundance: NA
j_gene: TRBJ2-2
v_gene: TRBV6-5
CDR3aa: CASSLLAGTGELFF
CDR3nt: TGTGCCAGCAGCCTTCTAGCGGGCACCGGGGAGCTGTTTTTT

d_gene: TRBD2
abundance: NA
j_gene: TRBJ2-5
v_gene: TRBV19
CDR3aa: CASSMGGLAGGRETQYF
CDR3nt: TGTGCCAGTAGTATGGGAGGACTAGCGGGGGGTCGAGAGACCCAGTACTTC

d_gene: NA
abundance: NA
j_gene: TRBJ1-1
v_gene: TRBV30
CDR3aa: CAWSVRGGVGNTEAFF
CDR3nt: TGTGCCTGGAGTGTACGAGGGGGGGTAGGGAACACTGAAGCTTTCTTT

d_gene: NA
abundance: NA
j_gene: TRBJ2-3
v_gene: TRBV9
CDR3aa: CASSVASGTDTQYF
CDR3nt: TGTGCCAGCAGCGTAGCAAGCGGCACAGATACGCAGTATTTT

d_gene: NA
abundance: NA
j_gene: TRBJ1-2
v_gene: TRBV19
CDR3aa: CASTAGLNYGYTF
CDR3nt: TGTGCCAGTACTGCGGGACTGAACTATGGCTACACCTTC

d_gene: NA
abundance: NA
j_gene: TRBJ1-2
v_gene: TRBV4-1
CDR3aa: CASSPESRSGYTF
CDR3nt: TGCGCCAGCAGCCCGGAGTCCCGCTCGGGCTACACCTTC

d_gene: TRBD2
abundance: NA
j_gene: TRBJ2-2
v_gene: TRBV27
CDR3aa: CASSLGLAGYTGELFF
CDR3nt: TGTGCCAGCAGTTTGGGTCTAGCGGGTTACACCGGGGAGCTGTTTTTT

d_gene: TRBD2
abundance: NA
j_gene: TRBJ2-3
v_gene: TRBV9
CDR3aa: CASSASSGGPTDTQYF
CDR3nt: TGTGCCAGCAGCGCTTCTAGCGGAGGGCCCACAGATACGCAGTATTTT

d_gene: TRBD1
abundance: few
j_gene: TRBJ1-2
v_gene: TRBV10-2
CDR3aa: CASMEQGARGYTF
CDR3nt: TGCGCCAGCATGGAGCAGGGGGCGCGGGGCTACACCTTC

d_gene: NA
abundance: NA
j_gene: TRBJ1-5
v_gene: TRBV4-2
CDR3aa: CASSQWSDARGNQPQHF
CDR3nt: TGTGCCAGCAGCCAATGGTCGGATGCGCGGGGCAATCAGCCCCAGCATTTT

d_gene: NA
abundance: few
j_gene: TRBJ2-1
v_gene: TRBV6-4
CDR3aa: CASSDSSIFGEQFF
CDR3nt: TGTGCCAGCAGTGACTCATCGATCTTCGGTGAGCAGTTCTTC

d_gene: TRBD2
abundance: NA
j_gene: TRBJ2-1
v_gene: TRBV4-1
CDR3aa: CASSDDLSGGASHEQFF
CDR3nt: TGCGCCAGCAGCGACGACTTAAGCGGGGGGGCCTCCCATGAGCAGTTCTTC

d_gene: TRBD1
abundance: NA
j_gene: TRBJ1-2
v_gene: TRBV5-4
CDR3aa: CASGSGTGGGYGYTF
CDR3nt: TGTGCCAGCGGCTCGGGGACAGGGGGTGGCTATGGCTACACCTTC

d_gene: NA
abundance: NA
j_gene: TRBJ1-6
v_gene: TRBV3-1/TRBV3-2
CDR3aa: CASSFPDSPLHF
CDR3nt: TGTGCCAGCAGCTTCCCGGATTCACCCCTCCACTTT

d_gene: NA
abundance: NA
j_gene: TRBJ2-1
v_gene: TRBV24-1
CDR3aa: CATSDFRGAENNEQFF
CDR3nt: TGTGCCACCAGTGATTTCCGGGGGGCTGAGAACAATGAGCAGTTCTTC

d_gene: NA
abundance: NA
j_gene: TRBJ2-7
v_gene: TRBV6-5
CDR3aa: CASSANHRAGQYF
CDR3nt: TGTGCCAGCAGCGCTAATCACAGGGCCGGGCAGTACTTC

d_gene: TRBD2
abundance: once
j_gene: TRBJ2-1
v_gene: TRBV19
CDR3aa: CASRTSGSANEQFF
CDR3nt: TGTGCCAGCCGGACTAGCGGGAGCGCGAATGAGCAGTTCTTC

d_gene: TRBD1
abundance: NA
j_gene: TRBJ1-6
v_gene: TRBV19
CDR3aa: CANQDRTLNSPLHF
CDR3nt: TGTGCCAATCAGGACAGGACGTTGAATTCACCCCTCCACTTT

d_gene: NA
abundance: NA
j_gene: TRBJ2-2
v_gene: TRBV10-2
CDR3aa: CASSNPDMVGAGELFF
CDR3nt: TGCGCCAGCAGTAACCCCGACATGGTCGGGGCCGGGGAGCTGTTTTTT

d_gene: TRBD1
abundance: few
j_gene: TRBJ2-7
v_gene: TRBV27
CDR3aa: CASSLDRGWEQYF
CDR3nt: TGTGCCAGCAGTCTCGACAGGGGATGGGAGCAGTACTTC

d_gene: NA
abundance: NA
j_gene: TRBJ1-4
v_gene: TRBV28
CDR3aa: CASSSPGGLDEKLFF
CDR3nt: TGTGCCAGCAGTTCCCCGGGGGGTTTGGATGAAAAACTGTTTTTT

d_gene: NA
abundance: NA
j_gene: TRBJ1-2
v_gene: TRBV5-1
CDR3aa: CASSSTSPAGGYTF
CDR3nt: TGCGCCAGCAGCTCGACGAGTCCTGCGGGCGGCTACACCTTC

d_gene: TRBD2
abundance: once
j_gene: TRBJ2-3
v_gene: TRBV7-3
CDR3aa: CASSPTPLTSGSSTDTQYF
CDR3nt: TGTGCCAGCAGCCCGACCCCTTTGACTAGCGGCTCTAGCACAGATACGCAGTATTTT

d_gene: NA
abundance: once
j_gene: TRBJ2-3
v_gene: TRBV7-3
CDR3aa: CASSLGFRGNTQYF
CDR3nt: TGTGCCAGCAGCTTAGGATTCAGGGGAAATACGCAGTATTTT

d_gene: TRBD2
abundance: NA
j_gene: TRBJ2-3
v_gene: TRBV3-1/TRBV3-2
CDR3aa: CASSHRGSGRSDTQYF
CDR3nt: TGTGCCAGCAGCCATAGGGGTAGCGGGAGATCAGATACGCAGTATTTT

d_gene: TRBD2
abundance: NA
j_gene: TRBJ2-2
v_gene: TRBV6-4
CDR3aa: CASSPRGANTGELFF
CDR3nt: TGTGCCAGCAGCCCCCGGGGGGCGAACACCGGGGAGCTGTTTTTT

d_gene: TRBD1
abundance: NA
j_gene: TRBJ2-1
v_gene: TRBV24-1
CDR3aa: CATSDLDTTTGWNEQFF
CDR3nt: TGTGCCACCAGTGATTTGGATACTACGACAGGGTGGAATGAGCAGTTCTTC

d_gene: TRBD1
abundance: NA
j_gene: TRBJ1-4
v_gene: TRBV5-6
CDR3aa: CASSFRPDRGAVISGKLFF
CDR3nt: TGTGCCAGCAGCTTTCGTCCGGACAGGGGGGCAGTCATCTCAGGAAAACTGTTTTTT

d_gene: NA
abundance: NA
j_gene: TRBJ2-7
v_gene: TRBV9
CDR3aa: CASSVVGGEQYF
CDR3nt: TGTGCCAGCAGCGTAGTAGGGGGAGAGCAGTACTTC

d_gene: TRBD1
abundance: NA
j_gene: TRBJ2-3
v_gene: TRBV30
CDR3aa: CAWSRQGASDTQYF
CDR3nt: TGTGCCTGGAGTCGGCAGGGGGCATCAGATACGCAGTATTTT

d_gene: NA
abundance: NA
j_gene: TRBJ2-1
v_gene: TRBV3-1/TRBV3-2
CDR3aa: CASSQDSAGWYEQFF
CDR3nt: TGTGCCAGCAGCCAAGATTCAGCAGGGTGGTATGAGCAGTTCTTC